Listed below are T cell receptor beta chains from one sample, sequenced in a study of T cell repertoires in cytomegalovirus infection. TCRdb reanalysed the reads using MiXCR and keeps one entry per CDR3 protein. The sample holds about 920,000 distinct CDR3 sequences; approximately 32% are singletons and the top ten take 13%. Their cognate antigens are unknown. Sequencing was performed on cultured CD8+ T cells from PBMCs, taken from culture after CMV antigen stimulation. The receptors derive from a human donor in good health (CMV status not recorded). Some clones in this sample may be carry-over from other donors' samples. Each CDR3 is given with its conserved first and last residue. The D gene is left open where the match is weak. Only some rows state a clone size, as once, few, many or a class for expanded clones.

- | many | TRBJ2-2 | TRBV3-1 | CASSQGGYHTGELFF | TGTGCCAGCAGCCAAGGAGGCTACCACACCGGGGAGCTGTTTTTT
- | few | TRBJ1-2 | TRBV7-9 | CASSLVAETYGYTF | TGTGCCAGCAGCTTAGTAGCGGAAACCTATGGCTACACCTTC
- | - | TRBJ2-1 | TRBV19 | CASTNPRQIPYNEQFF | TGTGCCAGTACCAACCCGAGGCAGATCCCCTACAATGAGCAGTTCTTC
- | many | TRBJ1-2 | TRBV19 | CASSWTATSNYGYTF | TGTGCCAGTAGTTGGACAGCAACTTCTAACTATGGCTACACCTTC
TRBD2 | few | TRBJ2-2 | TRBV4-2 | CASTSLAEGTGELFF | TGTGCCAGCACCTCACTAGCGGAGGGGACCGGGGAGCTGTTTTTT
- | few | TRBJ2-5 | TRBV6-8 | CASRSAGHQETQYF | TGTGCCAGCAGGTCTGCAGGGCACCAAGAGACCCAGTACTTC
- | - | TRBJ2-3 | TRBV7-4 | CASSLYRDTQYF | TGTGCCAGCAGCTTATATCGCGATACGCAGTATTTT
TRBD2 | - | TRBJ2-1 | TRBV27 | CASSKSGLAAFYNEQFF | TGTGCCAGCAGTAAATCGGGACTAGCGGCCTTCTACAATGAGCAGTTCTTC
- | - | TRBJ1-4 | TRBV19 | CASRPRGGEKLFF | TGTGCCAGCCGCCCCAGGGGCGGTGAAAAACTGTTTTTT
TRBD2 | many | TRBJ2-1 | TRBV12-3/TRBV12-4 | CASSFGTSGGLYNEQFF | TGTGCCAGCAGTTTCGGGACTAGCGGGGGGCTATACAATGAGCAGTTCTTC
TRBD2 | few | TRBJ2-5 | TRBV19 | CASTFRLAPQETQYF | TGTGCCAGTACCTTCAGACTAGCCCCACAAGAGACCCAGTACTTC
- | - | TRBJ2-7 | TRBV6-2/TRBV6-3 | CASSYSSGGYEQYF | TGTGCCAGCAGTTACTCGTCTGGGGGCTACGAGCAGTACTTC
- | few | TRBJ2-6 | TRBV3-1 | CASVDGYSGANVLTF | TGTGCCAGCGTGGACGGCTACTCTGGGGCCAACGTCCTGACTTTC
- | - | TRBJ1-3 | TRBV20-1 | CSASDTLSGNTIYF | TGCAGTGCTTCTGACACTCTCTCTGGAAACACCATATATTTT
- | few | TRBJ1-2 | TRBV6-1 | CASSLSETLYGYTF | TGTGCCAGCAGTCTATCCGAAACCTTATATGGCTACACCTTC
- | - | TRBJ2-2 | TRBV3-1 | CASSHPTGELFF | TGTGCCAGCAGCCACCCCACGGGGGAGCTGTTTTTT